This entry concerns a single T cell receptor beta chain. What it binds is unknown. The ends were cut back, 5 bases at V and 3 bases at J, with 11 bases in the middle. Per germline, CDR1 MGHRA and CDR2 YSYEKL. The CDR3 is 14 residues long. Clones were sequenced by immunoSEQ multiplex PCR, and TCRdb holds only the in-frame ones, with some missing. Of approximately 400,000 clones in the sample, approximately 81% were seen once. Treatment given: roughly 20 received Ad26.COV2.S at low or high dose, single or two shots; 5 received placebo; per-sample allocation not given. Vaccine and placebo recipients were sampled on day 63 after the first injection. The data were taken from a study of Ad26.COV2.S vaccination and SARS-CoV-2 variants. Findings of the study overall: Responses of spike-specific T cells (both CD8+ and CD4+) reportedly showed substantial breadth after vaccination.

The rearrangement joins TRBV4-1 to TRBJ2-1; a weak D match, TRBD2 (5 bases). This clonotype originated in a person aged 18 to 59 who received the Ad26.COV2.S COVID-19 vaccine or a placebo. This material consisted of peripheral blood, taken in a trial of Ad26.COV2.S vaccine versus placebo. The CDR3 sequence: CASSSELDYNEQFF. CDR3 nucleotide sequence: TGCGCCAGCAGCTCGGAACTAGACTACAATGAGCAGTTCTTC.